This T cell receptor beta chain was sequenced for a study of Ad26.COV2.S vaccination and SARS-CoV-2 variants. For the study at large: The donor was enrolled in the Ad26.COV2.S arm of the COV1001 trial. Administration of Ad26.COV2.S was intramuscular, either once or twice 56 days apart. Study-level results: Vaccinees reportedly had broad spike-specific CD8+ and CD4+ T cell responses.

Stated treatment: over 15 received Ad26.COV2.S at low or high dose, single or two shots; 5 received placebo; per-sample allocation not given. On day 63 after the first injection, vaccine and placebo recipients gave samples. Clones were read by immunoSEQ multiplex PCR, and TCRdb kept only the in-frame ones, dropping some. The sample consists of about 320,000 clones, 86% of them appearing once. In regard to this clone: Its specificity is not known.

The CDR3 has 14 residues. V was pared by 2 bases and J by 7 bases, with 9 bases between. In germline, CDR1 is KGHSH, CDR2 LQKENI. The TCR comes from a person aged 18-60 years who received the Ad26.COV2.S COVID-19 vaccine or a placebo. Source: peripheral blood, taken in a trial of Ad26.COV2.S vaccine versus placebo. V gene TRBV18 combines with J gene TRBJ1-6; D remains ambiguous. CDR3 in amino acids: CASSPSAENSPLHF. CDR3 in DNA: TGTGCCAGCTCACCATCAGCAGAAAATTCACCCCTCCACTTT.